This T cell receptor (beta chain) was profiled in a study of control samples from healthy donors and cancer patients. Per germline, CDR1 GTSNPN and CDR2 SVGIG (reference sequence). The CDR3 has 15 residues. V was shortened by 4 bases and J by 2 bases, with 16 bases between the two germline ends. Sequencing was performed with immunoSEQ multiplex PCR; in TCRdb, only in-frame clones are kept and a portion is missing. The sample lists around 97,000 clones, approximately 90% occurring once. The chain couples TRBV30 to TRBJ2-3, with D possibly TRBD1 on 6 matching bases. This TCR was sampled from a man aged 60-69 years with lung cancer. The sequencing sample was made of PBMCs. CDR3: CAWNSGRGSTDTQYF. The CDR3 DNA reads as TGTGCCTGGAACTCCGGTAGGGGGTCCACAGATACGCAGTATTTT.